This T cell receptor beta chain was recovered during a study of T cells in localized non-small cell lung cancer. This clone was observed once. Its antigen is unidentified. Looked up from germline, CDR1 is MNHEY and CDR2 is SVGAGI. This CDR3 is 14 amino acids long. The V and J ends lost 2 bases and 6 bases respectively, with 10 bases between them. Libraries were prepared by immunoSEQ multiplex PCR; TCRdb keeps only in-frame clonotypes and omits some of them. The sample holds 39,000 or so clones, around 83% seen once. Notes on the study in general: Adjacent uninvolved lung tissue had the highest T cell clonality, exceeding tumor. Appearance in adjacent lung was seen for a median 57 of the top 100 tumor clones. Higher T cell density in the blood was associated with longer overall survival, whereas higher adjacent-lung clonality associated with shorter survival.

The starting material was PBMCs, obtained before any cancer treatment. J is TRBJ2-2 and V is TRBV6-5; D is perhaps TRBD2 (6 bases). This TCR was recovered from a man between 35 and 75 years old with stage II lung adenocarcinoma. This chain's CDR3 is CASSYAGGSGELFF. DNA of the CDR3: TGTGCCAGCAGTTACGCCGGAGGGTCCGGGGAGCTGTTTTTT.